The 20 T cell receptor beta chains below come from one sample, sequenced in a study of vaccination and CD4 T cells after COVID-19. Once obtained from cultured CD4+ T cells, the DNA was sequenced using the Oncomine TCR Beta short-read assay. TCRdb ran MiXCR on the PCR reads and lists one entry per CDR3 protein. The sample yields more than 9,000 distinct CDR3 sequences, 40% to 60% seen once. Sample treatment: roughly ten-day PBMC culture with coronavirus spike peptide pools or control peptides (ViraFEST assay). No antigen has been identified for these receptors. Sequencing used CD4+ T cells from blood, cultured in vitro. The receptors originated from a human donor who had recovered from COVID-19.

In its sample, this clonotype was seen a few times. V usage is TRBV2 and J usage is TRBJ2-3; 11 bases match TRBD2. The V and J ends lost 4 bases and 3 bases, in that order; junction bases with no gene match: 0. Germline-derived CDR1 and CDR2 are SNHLY and FYNNEI. This CDR3 contains 14 residues. The CDR3 bases are TGTGCCAGCAGTGGACTAGCGGGAACAGATACGCAGTATTTT. It translates to CASSGLAGTDTQYF.

The chain is built from TRBV6-1 and TRBJ1-5; weak D call: TRBD1 (5 bases). CDR3 length equals 12 residues. V lost 6 bases and J lost 5, with 8 bases in between. Germline loops: CDR1 MNHNS, CDR2 SASEGT. The CDR3 DNA reads TGTGCCAGCAGAGACAGCTATCAGCCCCAGCATTTT. Translating it yields CASRDSYQPQHF.

The chain employs TRBV30 and TRBJ1-5, with 10 bases identical to TRBD1. CDR3 length: 15 amino acids. CDR1 GTSNPN and CDR2 SVGIG come from the germline V gene (reference sequence). V gave up 0 bases and J gave up 5 bases; unmatched junction bases: 4. The CDR3 DNA is TGTGCCTGGAGTGTAATAGGACAGGGGGATCAGCCCCAGCATTTT. Its protein is CAWSVIGQGDQPQHF.

The chain combines TRBV7-8 with TRBJ1-1; D not resolved. This CDR3 is 15 amino acids long. Trimming cost V 1 base and J 0 bases, with 9 bases left between them. Germline CDR1 reads SGHVS; CDR2 reads FQNEAQ. CDR3 residues: CASSLGGRLNTEAFF. The CDR3 nucleotides are TGTGCCAGCAGCTTAGGAGGGCGGTTGAACACTGAAGCTTTCTTT.

This clonotype was found a few times. Written as DNA, the CDR3 is TGTGCCAGCAGCCCGAGGACAGGGAGAGGGAGTGGCTACACCTTC. It is translated as CASSPRTGRGSGYTF. The chain recombines TRBV11-2 with TRBJ1-2, with 8 bases lining up with TRBD1. CDR3 length: 15 amino acids. Germline loops: CDR1 SGHAT, CDR2 FQNNGV. V lost 5 bases, J lost 7 bases, and 12 bases stayed unmatched. Looking up the rest from reference TRBV11-2 and TRBJ1-2 gives the full variable domain: EAGVAQSPRYKIIEKRQSVAFWCNPISGHATLYWYQQILGQGPKLLIQFQNNGVVDDSQLPKDRFSAERLKGVDSTLKIQPAKLEDSAVYLCASSPRTGRGSGYTFGSGTRLTVV.

The chain carries TRBV5-1 and TRBJ2-2; D remains ambiguous. The CDR3 loop spans 16 amino acids. CDR1 and CDR2 (germline): SGHRS, YFSETQ. V dropped 0 bases and J dropped 0 bases, with 9 bases sitting between them. The CDR3: CASSLDGPTNTGELFF. The CDR3 DNA follows: TGCGCCAGCAGCTTGGACGGACCCACGAACACCGGGGAGCTGTTTTTT.

This clonotype has just a few counts. The chain employs TRBV4-2 and TRBJ1-2; D uncertain. Germline V CDR1 and CDR2: LGHNA, YNFKEQ. The V end was cut by 1 base, the J end by 4 bases, with 10 bases between. The CDR3 has 14 amino acids. CDR3: CASSQVTNTYGYTF. The CDR3 nucleotides are TGTGCCAGCAGCCAAGTTACAAATACCTATGGCTACACCTTC.

The chain couples TRBV11-3 to TRBJ2-7; D is perhaps TRBD2 (5 bases). V lost 4 bases and J 3 bases, leaving 16 bases between the germline ends. The CDR3 length is 15 residues. From germline, CDR1 is SGHNT and CDR2 YENEEA. Written as DNA, the CDR3 is TGTGCCAGCAGCTCCGGAGGTACCCTTTTCTACGAGCAGTACTTC. Translation: CASSSGGTLFYEQYF.

This chain links TRBV19 with TRBJ1-5; D remains ambiguous. This CDR3 contains 12 residues. Germline lookup yields CDR1 LNHDA and CDR2 SQIVND (reference sequence). V lost 4 bases to trimming and J lost 4 bases, with 5 bases between them. CDR3 sequence: CASSTSNQPQHF. As DNA, the CDR3 is TGTGCCAGTAGTACCTCTAATCAGCCCCAGCATTTT.

The sample holds a few counts of this clonotype. J is TRBJ2-3 and V is TRBV5-1; D call uncertain. This CDR3 contains 11 residues. The V end lost 4 bases, the J end lost 3 bases, and 3 bases lay between the germline ends. Germline CDR1 is SGHRS and CDR2 is YFSETQ. CDR3 DNA: TGCGCCAGCAGCCAGACAGATACGCAGTATTTT. Protein sequence: CASSQTDTQYF.

This clonotype was seen more than once but under ten times. The rearrangement uses TRBV6-1 and TRBJ2-1; 9 nucleotides match TRBD1. In germline, CDR1 is MNHNS, CDR2 SASEGT. The CDR3 covers 16 residues. After removal of 6 bases from V and 7 bases from J, the junction contained 13 bases not matched to a gene. The CDR3 protein is CASSNWGTGQENEQFF. CDR3 sequence (DNA): TGTGCCAGCAGCAACTGGGGGACAGGGCAGGAGAATGAGCAGTTCTTC.

The CDR3 nucleotides are TGCAGCGTGAGACAGGGTTCGGGCCCCGCGTACGAGCAGTACTTC. It codes for CSVRQGSGPAYEQYF. The J gene is TRBJ2-7, the V gene TRBV29-1; 7 bases match TRBD1. J was trimmed by 4 bases and V by 6 bases; bases with no gene match: 15. This CDR3 has 15 residues. Per germline, CDR1 SQVTM and CDR2 ANQGSEA.

The chain carries TRBV11-2 and TRBJ1-4; D unresolved. The germline V gene encodes CDR1 SGHAT and CDR2 FQNNGV. V was shortened by 2 bases and J by 5 bases, with 12 bases between the two germline ends. The CDR3 is 15 amino acids. CDR3 nucleotides: TGTGCCAGCAGCTTATCCCGCGGGGAAAATGAAAAACTGTTTTTT. Translating gives CASSLSRGENEKLFF. Full variable domain (remainder filled in from reference TRBV11-2 and TRBJ1-4): EAGVAQSPRYKIIEKRQSVAFWCNPISGHATLYWYQQILGQGPKLLIQFQNNGVVDDSQLPKDRFSAERLKGVDSTLKIQPAKLEDSAVYLCASSLSRGENEKLFFGSGTQLSVL.

The gene calls are TRBV7-2 and TRBJ2-3; TRBD2 matches 9 bases. This CDR3 has 15 amino acids. Trimming took 1 base from V and 4 from J; bases not matched to a gene: 3. Per the germline V gene, CDR1 is SGHTA and CDR2 is FQGNSA. CDR3 in amino acids: CASSLGVAGADTQYF. CDR3 bases: TGTGCCAGCAGCTTAGGAGTAGCGGGGGCAGATACGCAGTATTTT.

This clonotype was counted a few times. The rearrangement uses TRBV19 and TRBJ1-5; D uncertain. V was trimmed by 7 bases and J by 0 bases, leaving 13 bases between them. Germline V gene sequence: CDR1 LNHDA, CDR2 SQIVND (reference sequence). The CDR3 has 15 amino acids. CDR3 DNA sequence: TGTGCCAGTACCGAGTTCGGACCTAGCAATCAGCCCCAGCATTTT. It encodes CASTEFGPSNQPQHF.

This clonotype was seen only a few times. J is TRBJ1-2 and V is TRBV19; D perhaps matches TRBD1 (5 bases). CDR1 and CDR2 from the germline V gene are LNHDA and SQIVND (reference sequence). Trimming stripped 5 bases from V and 6 bases from J, with 13 bases between. This CDR3 has 13 residues. The DNA for the CDR3 is TGTGCCAGTAGTTCTAATGGGGGGAATGGCTACACCTTC. Protein: CASSSNGGNGYTF.

The V and J genes are TRBV6-1 and TRBJ1-1; TRBD1 might be the D (6 bases). CDR1 is MNHNS and CDR2 is SASEGT in the germline V gene. Trimming shortened V by 5 bases and J by 1 base, and 11 bases separated the two germline ends. The CDR3 consists of 14 residues. The CDR3 spells CASSQIQGNTEAFF. DNA for the CDR3: TGTGCCAGCAGTCAGATACAGGGGAACACTGAAGCTTTCTTT.

The rearrangement uses TRBV6-2 or TRBV6-3 and TRBJ1-1, with D uncertain. The ends were cut back, 2 bases at V and 1 base at J, with 8 bases in the middle. Per the germline V gene, CDR1 is MNHEY and CDR2 is SVGEGT. There are 14 residues in the CDR3. The CDR3 protein is CASSYPRRNTEAFF. The CDR3 DNA reads as TGTGCCAGCAGTTACCCTCGCAGGAACACTGAAGCTTTCTTT.

The chain has TRBV15 and TRBJ1-2; a weak D match, TRBD1 (6 bases). The germline gives CDR1 LNHNV, CDR2 YYDKDF (reference sequence). The CDR3 covers 14 residues. Trimming removed 0 bases from V and 4 bases from J, with 9 bases in between. CDR3 in DNA: TGTGCCACCAGCAGAGATAGGGGGAGCTATGGCTACACCTTC. This encodes CATSRDRGSYGYTF.

This rearrangement joins TRBV6-2 or TRBV6-3 to TRBJ2-1, with D possibly being TRBD1 or TRBD2 (5 bases each). Trimming cost V 2 bases and J 4 bases, with 9 bases left between them. CDR1 and CDR2 from the germline V gene are MNHEY and SVGEGT. CDR3 length: 14 amino acids. CDR3 sequence (DNA): TGTGCCAGCAGTTACGGGACGGCGTACAATGAGCAGTTCTTC. It encodes CASSYGTAYNEQFF.